These 3 T cell receptor beta chains came from one sample sequenced in a study of blood T cell repertoires in COVID-19. The repertoire was sequenced with immunoSEQ multiplex PCR; TCRdb's copy has only in-frame clones and lacks some. The sample includes about 150,000 clones, more than 75% of them seen just once. Sequenced sample: peripheral blood. These receptors all come from a woman aged 50 to 60 with acute or convalescent COVID-19.

This chain connects TRBV19 to TRBJ2-7, with a weak D call TRBD1 (5 bases). The germline V gene encodes CDR1 LNHDA and CDR2 SQIVND (reference sequence). This CDR3 region has 14 residues. Trimming stripped 10 bases from V and 0 bases from J, with 16 bases between. The CDR3: CATKRQPSSYEQYF. CDR3 nucleotides: TGTGCCACCAAAAGACAGCCAAGCTCCTACGAGCAGTACTTC.

The chain carries TRBV5-1 and TRBJ1-2, with 9 positions matching TRBD1. The V gene's germline CDR1 is SGHRS and CDR2 YFSETQ. The CDR3 sequence is 15 residues long. Unmatched junction bases numbered 6, after V lost 4 bases and J lost 2 bases. CDR3 nucleotide sequence: TGCGCCAGCAGCCCTGGGACAGGGCCAAACTATGGCTACACCTTC. Translation gives CASSPGTGPNYGYTF. The full variable domain, rest sourced from reference TRBV5-1 and TRBJ1-2, is KAGVTQTPRYLIKTRGQQVTLSCSPISGHRSVSWYQQTPGQGLQFLFEYFSETQRNKGNFPGRFSGRQFSNSRSEMNVSTLELGDSALYLCASSPGTGPNYGYTFGSGTRLTVV.

The chain links TRBV28 to TRBJ1-2, with D possibly TRBD1 on 5 matching bases. CDR3 length: 12 residues. In germline, CDR1 is MDHEN, CDR2 SYDVKM. Trimming shortened V by 6 bases and J by 5 bases, and 10 bases separated the two germline ends. Here the CDR3 reads CASSRGGYGYTF. For the CDR3, the DNA is TGTGCCAGCAGCCGGGGGGGGTATGGCTACACCTTC.